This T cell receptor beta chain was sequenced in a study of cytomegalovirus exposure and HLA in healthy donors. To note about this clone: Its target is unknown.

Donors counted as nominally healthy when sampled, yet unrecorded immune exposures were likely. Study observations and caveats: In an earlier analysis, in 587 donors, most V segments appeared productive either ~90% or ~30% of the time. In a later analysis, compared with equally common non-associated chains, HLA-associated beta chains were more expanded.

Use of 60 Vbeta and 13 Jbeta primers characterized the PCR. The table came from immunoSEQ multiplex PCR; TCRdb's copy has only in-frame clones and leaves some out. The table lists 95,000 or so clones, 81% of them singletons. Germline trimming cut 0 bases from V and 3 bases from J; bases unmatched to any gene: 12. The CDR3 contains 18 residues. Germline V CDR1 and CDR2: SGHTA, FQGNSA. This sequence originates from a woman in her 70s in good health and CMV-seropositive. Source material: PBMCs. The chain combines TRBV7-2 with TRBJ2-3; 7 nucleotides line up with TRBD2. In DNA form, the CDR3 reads TGTGCCAGCAGCTTAGCGCATTTGGCGGGAGTTGGTACAGATACGCAGTATTTT. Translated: CASSLAHLAGVGTDTQYF.